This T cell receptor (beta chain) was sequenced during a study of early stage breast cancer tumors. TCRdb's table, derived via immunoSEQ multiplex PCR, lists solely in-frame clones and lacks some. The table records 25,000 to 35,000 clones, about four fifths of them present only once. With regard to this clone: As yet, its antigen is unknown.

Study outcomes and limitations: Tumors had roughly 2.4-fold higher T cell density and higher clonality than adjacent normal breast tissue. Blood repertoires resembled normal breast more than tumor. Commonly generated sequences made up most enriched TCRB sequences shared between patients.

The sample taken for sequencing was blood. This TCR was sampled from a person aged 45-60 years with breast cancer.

CDR3 in amino acids: CSVDSTGNTGELFF. CDR3 in DNA: TGCAGCGTCGATTCAACGGGGAACACCGGGGAGCTGTTTTTT. This chain connects TRBV29-1 to TRBJ2-2, with D unresolved. The CDR3 has 14 residues. Germline values: CDR1 SQVTM, CDR2 ANQGSEA. Trimming took 6 bases from V and 1 from J, leaving 12 bases between them.